This entry lists 31 T cell receptor beta chains sequenced from one sample in a study of cytomegalovirus exposure and HLA in healthy donors. The PCR used 60 Vbeta and 13 Jbeta primers. Produced via immunoSEQ multiplex PCR; TCRdb's table is partial and in-frame only. The sample consists of some 100,000 clones, roughly 83% of them appearing once. Sequencing was performed on PBMCs. The receptors stem from a man aged 18 to 35 in good health and CMV-seronegative.

This clone was found once. This chain joins TRBV30 and TRBJ1-5; 8 bases line up with TRBD1. Per the germline V gene, CDR1 is GTSNPN and CDR2 is SVGIG (reference sequence). CDR3 length: 13 residues. The V gene end was trimmed by 3 bases and the J gene end by 4 bases; junction bases not matched to a gene: 2. The CDR3 DNA is TGTGCCTGGAGCACAGGGGGAAATCAGCCCCAGCATTTT. Amino acids: CAWSTGGNQPQHF.

J is TRBJ2-1 and V is TRBV27, with 13 bases lining up with TRBD2. The germline V gene has CDR1 MNHEY and CDR2 SMNVEV (reference sequence). Germline trimming cut 6 bases from V and 4 bases from J; bases unmatched to any gene: 9. CDR3 length: 17 amino acids. The chain's CDR3 is CASSVRLAGGKYNEQFF. The CDR3 nucleotides are TGTGCCAGCAGCGTCCGACTAGCGGGAGGCAAATACAATGAGCAGTTCTTC.

This clone came up once. V usage is TRBV21-1 and J usage is TRBJ2-1; TRBD1 is taken as the D call from the table, unchecked against the DNA. TRBV21-1 is labeled a pseudogene. There are 16 residues in the CDR3. The CDR3, as DNA: TGTGCCAGCAGCAAATCGGCAGGGGCCTTCTACAATGAGCAGTTCTTC. It encodes CASSKSAGAFYNEQFF.

The chain links TRBV7-2 to TRBJ1-2; maybe TRBD1 (5 bases). Germline CDR1 is SGHTA and CDR2 is FQGNSA. The CDR3 is 15 residues long. V gave up 3 bases and J gave up 3 bases, with 14 bases separating them. The CDR3: CASSFYLSRDYGYTF. CDR3 sequence (DNA): TGTGCCAGCAGCTTTTACCTCAGCAGGGACTATGGCTACACCTTC. Full variable domain (rest looked up from reference TRBV7-2 and TRBJ1-2): GAGVSQSPSNKVTEKGKDVELRCDPISGHTALYWYRQSLGQGLEFLIYFQGNSAPDKSGLPSDRFSAERTGGSVSTLTIQRTQQEDSAVYLCASSFYLSRDYGYTFGSGTRLTVV.

V gene TRBV30 combines with J gene TRBJ2-2; TRBD2 might be the D (6 bases). The CDR3 totals 18 residues. Trimming shortened V by 2 bases and J by 3 bases, and 22 bases separated the two germline ends. Germline V gene sequence: CDR1 GTSNPN, CDR2 SVGIG (reference sequence). The CDR3 nucleotides are TGTGCCTGGAGTCGTAGGGTTAGACTAGGAGATTACACCGGGGAGCTGTTTTTT. This sequence encodes CAWSRRVRLGDYTGELFF.

This chain links TRBV11-3 with TRBJ2-7; D unresolved. The CDR3 loop spans 15 amino acids. Germline V gene sequence: CDR1 SGHNT, CDR2 YENEEA. Trimming took off 1 base at V and 2 bases at J, with 12 bases between the two ends. CDR3 sequence reads: CASSLGTRSTYEQYF. The CDR3 nucleotides read TGTGCCAGCAGCTTAGGTACAAGGAGTACCTACGAGCAGTACTTC.

This chain links TRBV19 with TRBJ2-1; 8 bases are shared with TRBD2. The junction had 2 bases not matched to a gene; V was cut back by 1 base and J by 0 bases. The CDR3 consists of 16 residues. The V gene's germline CDR1 is LNHDA and CDR2 SQIVND (reference sequence). CDR3: CASSIVGTSSYNEQFF. The CDR3 DNA reads TGTGCCAGTAGTATAGTGGGGACTAGCTCCTACAATGAGCAGTTCTTC.

This clone has just a few counts. CDR3 sequence: CASSWGPGTGGAGNTIYF. DNA for the CDR3: TGTGCCAGCAGCTGGGGTCCCGGGACAGGGGGCGCCGGAAACACCATATATTTT. This rearrangement joins TRBV11-2 to TRBJ1-3; 12 positions agree with TRBD1. The CDR3 loop spans 18 amino acids. Germline V gives CDR1 SGHAT, CDR2 FQNNGV. Losses at the gene ends were 4 bases for V and 4 bases for J; bases not matched to a gene: 11.

The chain employs TRBV5-6 and TRBJ2-1; no reliable D call. V lost 2 bases and J lost 0, with 9 bases in between. This CDR3 region has 15 residues. Germline values: CDR1 SGHDT, CDR2 YYEEEE. Here the CDR3 reads CASSFFASSYNEQFF. DNA of the CDR3: TGTGCCAGCAGCTTTTTTGCGAGCTCCTACAATGAGCAGTTCTTC.

The chain carries TRBV29-1 and TRBJ1-2; D uncertain. Trimming shortened V by 3 bases and J by 4 bases, and 6 bases separated the two germline ends. Germline-derived CDR1 and CDR2 are SQVTM and ANQGSEA. The CDR3 loop spans 11 amino acids. CDR3 protein: CSVEERYGYTF. The DNA of the CDR3 is TGCAGCGTTGAGGAGCGCTATGGCTACACCTTC.

CDR3 in DNA: TGTGCCACCAGCAGAGATAAGTGGGGCTGGGGCTACACCTTC. It encodes CATSRDKWGWGYTF. The chain is built from TRBV15 and TRBJ1-2, with a weak D call TRBD1 (5 bases). The V gene's germline CDR1 is LNHNV and CDR2 YYDKDF (reference sequence). With 0 bases removed from V and 8 bases from J, the gap between germline ends came to 13 bases. CDR3 length: 14 residues.

The gene calls are TRBV11-1 and TRBJ2-5, with 12 bases matching TRBD2. CDR3 length equals 17 residues. Per the germline V gene, CDR1 is SGHAT and CDR2 is FQDESV (reference sequence). The V and J ends lost 5 bases and 2 bases, in that order; junction bases with no gene match: 9. CDR3 in DNA: TGTGCCAGCAGCAAACAAACTAGCGGGAGGCTTCAAGAGACCCAGTACTTC. Protein: CASSKQTSGRLQETQYF.

CDR3 amino acids: CASSTPGQAAGGEAFF. In DNA, the CDR3 is TGTGCCAGCAGCACGCCGGGACAGGCCGCTGGTGGTGAAGCTTTCTTT. The chain uses TRBV7-9 and TRBJ1-1; TRBD1 matches 8 bases. J gave up 7 bases and V 5 bases, and 15 bases lay outside the gene matches. Germline V gene sequence: CDR1 SEHNR, CDR2 FQNEAQ (reference sequence). The CDR3 consists of 16 residues.

The J gene is TRBJ1-5, the V gene TRBV15, with D uncertain. In germline, CDR1 is LNHNV, CDR2 YYDKDF (reference sequence). Between the trimmed V and J ends, which lost 0 bases and 6 bases, there was a span of 9 bases. The CDR3 extends over 14 amino acids. In nucleotides, the CDR3 is TGTGCCACCAGCAGAGACAGGTTGGGTCAGCCCCAGCATTTT. Amino acid sequence: CATSRDRLGQPQHF. The whole variable domain, remainder taken from reference TRBV15 and TRBJ1-5, is DAMVIQNPRYQVTQFGKPVTLSCSQTLNHNVMYWYQQKSSQAPKLLFHYYDKDFNNEADTPDNFQSRRPNTSFCFLDIRSPGLGDTAMYLCATSRDRLGQPQHFGDGTRLSIL.

This chain links TRBV9 with TRBJ1-3, with 8 bases that match TRBD1. The CDR3 extends over 14 amino acids. Germline CDR1 SGDLS, CDR2 YYNGEE. Trimming took 4 bases from V and 8 from J; bases not matched to a gene: 8. CDR3 sequence reads: CASSSRTGWDTIYF. CDR3 bases: TGTGCCAGCAGCTCCCGGACAGGGTGGGACACCATATATTTT.

This clone was picked up one time. Other DNA sequences of this sample code for an identical CDR3. The rearrangement joins TRBV5-1 to TRBJ2-5, with TRBD1 identical over 7 bases. The V gene's germline CDR1 is SGHRS and CDR2 YFSETQ. Trimming took 0 bases from V and 4 from J; bases not matched to a gene: 3. The CDR3 totals 14 residues. DNA for the CDR3: TGCGCCAGCAGCTTGGCGACAGGGTTAGAGACCCAGTACTTC. This translates into CASSLATGLETQYF.

The chain links TRBV7-9 to TRBJ1-4; D gene unclear. Trimming took 6 bases from V and 8 from J, leaving 19 bases between them. The germline V gene encodes CDR1 SEHNR and CDR2 FQNEAQ (reference sequence). This CDR3 comprises 15 residues. As DNA, the CDR3 is TGTGCCAGCAGAGATTTCCGGGCTGCGGGCGAAAAACTGTTTTTT. This encodes CASRDFRAAGEKLFF.

This chain joins TRBV2 and TRBJ2-7, with 7 bases identical to TRBD1. V lost 8 bases to trimming and J lost 1 base; unmatched junction nucleotides: 11. The CDR3 totals 15 residues. CDR1 and CDR2 (germline): SNHLY, FYNNEI. CDR3 coding DNA: TGTGCCAGCTTCGGACAGGCGCGTAAATCCTACGAGCAGTACTTC. Protein product: CASFGQARKSYEQYF.

This chain uses TRBV30 with TRBJ2-7; perhaps TRBD2 as D (5 bases). V dropped 2 bases and J dropped 3 bases, with 14 bases sitting between them. The CDR3 is made up of 14 amino acids. Germline assignment: CDR1 GTSNPN and CDR2 SVGIG (reference sequence). The CDR3 nucleotides read TGTGCCTGGAGTTCGGCTAGCAGAGACTACGAGCAGTACTTC. Its translation is CAWSSASRDYEQYF. The full variable domain, completed using reference TRBV30 and TRBJ2-7, is SQTIHQWPATLVQPVGSPLSLECTVEGTSNPNLYWYRQAAGRGLQLLFYSVGIGQISSEVPQNLSASRPQDRQFILSSKKLLLSDSGFYLCAWSSASRDYEQYFGPGTRLTVT.

The CDR3 DNA follows: TGCGCCAGCAGTGTACCGGGACAGGGGGTTAACTATGGCTACACCTTC. As protein: CASSVPGQGVNYGYTF. The J gene is TRBJ1-2, the V gene TRBV10-2, with 11 nucleotides matching TRBD1. There are 16 residues in the CDR3. V lost 4 bases and J lost 1; bases outside the gene matches: 5. The germline gives CDR1 WSHSY, CDR2 SAAADI.

The chain combines TRBV27 with TRBJ2-1; weak D call: TRBD2 (5 bases). The germline V gene encodes CDR1 MNHEY and CDR2 SMNVEV (reference sequence). The CDR3 loop spans 12 amino acids. Trimming removed 10 bases from V and 4 bases from J, with 11 bases in between. In DNA, the CDR3 is TGTGCCATCCACACGGGGTACAATGAGCAGTTCTTC. This encodes CAIHTGYNEQFF.

The gene calls are TRBV28 and TRBJ1-2; 8 positions agree with TRBD1. Germline trimming cut 6 bases from V and 4 bases from J; bases unmatched to any gene: 10. This CDR3 spans 15 amino acids. Germline loops: CDR1 MDHEN, CDR2 SYDVKM. The CDR3 coding sequence is TGTGCCAGCAGCGTTTATACAGGGGGTGGCTATGGCTACACCTTC. Its translation: CASSVYTGGGYGYTF.

This chain connects TRBV7-2 to TRBJ1-2; perhaps TRBD1 as D (6 bases). The CDR3 is 15 residues long. V gave up 5 bases and J gave up 8 bases, with 21 bases separating them. The germline gives CDR1 SGHTA, CDR2 FQGNSA. The CDR3 DNA reads as TGTGCCAGCAGCCTCTCATCGTTGGGGGCCAGGGGCTACACCTTC. Translating it yields CASSLSSLGARGYTF.

The gene calls are TRBV7-8 and TRBJ2-7; TRBD2 aligns across 9 bases. This CDR3 has 15 amino acids. The V gene end was trimmed by 3 bases and the J gene end by 0 bases; junction bases not matched to a gene: 3. Germline V gene sequence: CDR1 SGHVS, CDR2 FQNEAQ. The DNA of the CDR3 is TGTGCCAGCAGCTTCCTAGCGGGGAGCTCCTACGAGCAGTACTTC. It yields the protein CASSFLAGSSYEQYF.

This chain uses TRBV28 with TRBJ2-1, with TRBD1 identical over 7 bases. In germline, CDR1 is MDHEN, CDR2 SYDVKM. V shed 6 bases and J 4 bases; nucleotides not matched to a gene: 6. The CDR3 loop spans 14 amino acids. The CDR3 here is CASRTGTEYNEQFF. The CDR3 DNA reads as TGTGCCAGCAGAACCGGGACAGAGTACAATGAGCAGTTCTTC.

The V gene is TRBV18, the J gene TRBJ1-6; TRBD1 agrees at 8 bases. Looked up from germline, CDR1 is KGHSH and CDR2 is LQKENI. The CDR3 extends over 16 amino acids. With 4 bases clipped from V and 7 bases from J, the junction kept 9 bases outside the gene matches. The CDR3 bases are TGTGCCAGCTCACTTTCCCCGGACAGGGAGAATTCACCCCTCCACTTT. Protein sequence: CASSLSPDRENSPLHF.

This clone was recorded a few times. The CDR3 here is CASSLARGVRGQPQHF. For the CDR3, the DNA is TGTGCCAGCAGCTTGGCGCGGGGGGTAAGGGGTCAGCCCCAGCATTTT. The chain uses TRBV5-8 and TRBJ1-5, with TRBD1 as a possible D gene (5 bases). This CDR3 region has 16 residues. The germline V and J ends were trimmed by 0 bases and 6 bases, with 16 bases remaining between them. Germline V gene sequence: CDR1 SGHTS, CDR2 YDEGEE.

The V gene is TRBV18, the J gene TRBJ2-5; 12 nucleotides line up with TRBD2. V shed 3 bases and J 4 bases; nucleotides not matched to a gene: 18. The CDR3 extends over 20 amino acids. Germline V lookup: CDR1 KGHSH, CDR2 LQKENI. The CDR3: CASSPPAASGRAGLGETQYF. The DNA of the CDR3 is TGTGCCAGCTCACCGCCGGCGGCTAGCGGGAGGGCCGGGCTGGGAGAGACCCAGTACTTC. Full variable domain (missing parts from reference TRBV18 and TRBJ2-5): NAGVMQNPRHLVRRRGQEARLRCSPMKGHSHVYWYRQLPEEGLKFMVYLQKENIIDESGMPKERFSAEFPKEGPSILRIQQVVRGDSAAYFCASSPPAASGRAGLGETQYFGPGTRLLVL.

The rearrangement links TRBV5-4 to TRBJ2-7; 8 positions match TRBD2. The germline V gene encodes CDR1 SGHNT and CDR2 YYREEE (reference sequence). The ends lost 0 bases at V and 7 bases at J; junction bases unmatched: 12. The CDR3 runs 16 residues. CDR3 sequence: CASSLAGGRALWEQYF. The CDR3 DNA reads as TGTGCCAGCAGCTTGGCGGGGGGGAGGGCCTTGTGGGAGCAGTACTTC.

The sample holds one count of this clone. The V gene is TRBV6-1, the J gene TRBJ2-7; D possibly corresponds to TRBD1 (6 bases). Germline-derived CDR1 and CDR2 are MNHNS and SASEGT. The CDR3 runs to 13 residues. V lost 8 bases to trimming and J lost 5 bases, with 16 bases between them. CDR3: CASVPRGRDEQYF. The CDR3 nucleotides read TGTGCCAGCGTCCCCAGGGGCCGCGACGAGCAGTACTTC.

J is TRBJ1-1 and V is TRBV2, with D tentatively TRBD1 (6 bases). Germline V CDR1 and CDR2: SNHLY, FYNNEI. V was trimmed by 4 bases and J by 6 bases, leaving 12 bases between them. The CDR3 contains 13 residues. The CDR3 sequence: CASSVHGGPEAFF. The CDR3 bases are TGTGCCAGCAGTGTTCATGGGGGCCCTGAAGCTTTCTTT.